The clone carrying this T cell receptor (beta chain) occurred a few times. Its antigen is unknown. At survey level, the immunoSEQ assay was run in its v3.0 version. Sequencing used immunoSEQ multiplex PCR; TCRdb keeps in-frame clones, though not all of them. The repertoire holds approximately 20,000 clones, with around four fifths as singletons. The J segment lost 8 bases and the V segment lost 5 bases, leaving 12 bases of the junction unmatched. Germline assignment: CDR1 SGHRS and CDR2 YFSETQ. CDR3 length: 14 residues. The data derive from a study of long-term antiretroviral therapy in people with HIV. Whole-study results and caveats: Blood specimens, gathered between about 2003 and 2018, were possibly obtained under older ART regimens. Every time point showed a repertoire led by clones expanded before ART.

The material sequenced was unsorted PBMCs, taken roughly 4 years after starting antiretroviral therapy. This chain connects TRBV5-1 to TRBJ1-2, with TRBD1 matching 7 bases. The TCR comes from a man between 18 and 29 years old with HIV. The CDR3 sequence: CASSFAPGTVGYTF. The CDR3 region has the DNA TGCGCCAGCAGTTTCGCTCCCGGGACAGTCGGCTACACCTTC.